This is a list of T cell receptor beta chains from one sample in a study of blood T cell repertoires in COVID-19. The protocol was immunoSEQ multiplex PCR, while the TCRdb copy is restricted to in-frame clones and leaves out a portion. The table records approximately 120,000 clones, around 85% of them present only once. The source material was peripheral blood. These receptors were taken from a woman aged 80 or over with COVID-19, enrolled during active disease. The CDR3 runs from the conserved cysteine through the conserved F or W. Fields, in order: CDR3 length, J gene, V gene, D gene, clone size, CDR3 DNA, CDR3 protein. The D gene is left open where the match is weak. Rows may omit the clone size; those that give it use once, few, many or a size class.

>17|TRBJ2-7|TRBV10-1|TRBD1|NA
TGCGCCAGCTCACGGACAGGGCCGGGTGCTGGGACCTACGAGCAGTACTTC
CASSRTGPGAGTYEQYF
>14|TRBJ2-7|TRBV5-6|TRBD1|NA
TGTGCCAGCAGACCACAGGGGGCTGAATACGAGCAGTACTTC
CASRPQGAEYEQYF
>13|TRBJ1-1|TRBV28|TRBD1|NA
TGTGCCAGCAGTCTCGGGACAGGAGCTGAAGCTTTCTTT
CASSLGTGAEAFF
>14|TRBJ1-5|TRBV19|TRBD1|NA
TGTGCCAGTAGTCCGGGACAGAACAATCAGCCCCAGCATTTT
CASSPGQNNQPQHF
>13|TRBJ1-1|TRBV9|NA|NA
TGTGCCAGCAGCTCCCCATCGAACACTGAAGCTTTCTTT
CASSSPSNTEAFF
>16|TRBJ2-3|TRBV28|TRBD1|NA
TGTGCCAGCACCTTAGACAGGGCGGTGGGTACAGATACGCAGTATTTT
CASTLDRAVGTDTQYF
>14|TRBJ2-7|TRBV7-2|TRBD2|once
TGTGCCAGCAGCTTCACTAGCGGATCCTACGAGCAGTACTTC
CASSFTSGSYEQYF
>16|TRBJ2-7|TRBV20-1|TRBD2|NA
TGCAGTGCTAGTGACCTATTAGGCGGGAGTGTCTACGAGCAGTACTTC
CSASDLLGGSVYEQYF
>15|TRBJ2-3|TRBV5-6|NA|NA
TGTGCCAGCAGCTTGGGACCTAACGGGGGAGATACGCAGTATTTT
CASSLGPNGGDTQYF
>14|TRBJ2-7|TRBV28|NA|few
TGTGCCAGCAAAGACAGGTTTAGCTCCTACGAGCAGTACTTC
CASKDRFSSYEQYF
>15|TRBJ2-5|TRBV11-2|TRBD1|once
TGTGCCAGCAGCTCCGACAGGGGGCTTGGGGAGACCCAGTACTTC
CASSSDRGLGETQYF
>15|TRBJ2-1|TRBV9|TRBD1|once
TGTGCCAGCAGCGTAGGTTCAGGGGGCTCCAATGAGCAGTTCTTC
CASSVGSGGSNEQFF
>18|TRBJ2-7|TRBV5-1|NA|NA
TGCGCCAGCAGCTTGGAACCCGGGACTGCGATAGGCTCCTACGAGCAGTACTTC
CASSLEPGTAIGSYEQYF